This T cell receptor (beta chain) is drawn from a study of cytotoxic CD8 clonotypes in ibrutinib-treated CLL. Only a few counts were recorded for this clone. Its specificity is unknown. Produced via immunoSEQ multiplex PCR; TCRdb's table is partial and in-frame only. The table records some 50,000 clones, 45% to 70% of them present only once. Regarding the study as a whole: At baseline, clonality was higher than in age-matched healthy donors and correlated with CD8+ counts.

Per germline, CDR1 LNHNV and CDR2 YYDKDF (reference sequence). This CDR3 spans 14 amino acids. With 8 bases removed from V and 0 bases from J, the gap between germline ends came to 13 bases. J is TRBJ1-1 and V is TRBV15; no clear D gene. The sequenced sample was PBMCs, obtained after 24 months of ibrutinib treatment. The source of this sequence is a human donor with chronic lymphocytic leukemia. The CDR3 DNA sequence: TGTGCCACCGCTGCCGGCACCTTGAACACTGAAGCTTTCTTT. It codes for CATAAGTLNTEAFF.